Below, 21 T cell receptor beta chains from the same sample are listed, as sequenced in a study of tumor and adjacent non-tumor tissue in lung cancer. The template was RNA from unsorted bulk tissue. A modified ARM-PCR protocol with three rounds of nested PCR amplified TCRbeta. TCRdb analysed the multiplex PCR reads with MiXCR anew, one entry per CDR3 protein. The profile shows about 110,000 distinct CDR3 sequences, around 82% of them singletons. The sequenced sample consisted of lung tumor tissue. These receptor sequences come from a man in his 70s with non-small cell lung cancer.

A note on this clonotype: A much larger clone lies a single base off, so this may be a read error. The chain is built from TRBV12-3 or TRBV12-4 and TRBJ2-3; D is undetermined. The CDR3 has 14 residues. V was cut by 3 bases and J by 11 bases, with 18 bases left in between. The CDR3 DNA reads TGTGCCAGCAGTTTGGGCCAACCCAGTTCGAGGCAGTATTTT. Encoded protein: CASSLGQPSSRQYF.

Comments on this clonotype: Relative to the germline gene, one junction end is altered; a read error may explain this. This rearrangement joins TRBV29-1 to TRBJ1-2, with no clear D. The V gene's germline CDR1 is SQVTM and CDR2 ANQGSEA. The CDR3 totals 11 residues. In DNA, the CDR3 is TGCAGCGTTGAGGTAGCTTATGGTTACACCTTC. The encoded protein is CSVEVAYGYTF.

About this clonotype itself: A junction boundary mismatches the germline segment, possibly from a read error. V is TRBV6-1 and J is TRBJ1-1; no clear D gene. Germline values: CDR1 MNHNS, CDR2 SASEGT. This CDR3 is 15 amino acids long. This CDR3 reads CANSEYSLTNTEAFF. CDR3 sequence (DNA): TGCGCCAACAGTGAATACAGCCTGACGAACACAGAAGCTTTCTTT.

Regarding this clonotype: Sequence at one end of the junction differs from germline and may be a read error. The J gene is TRBJ1-1, the V gene TRBV29-1; D gene unclear. Germline V gene lookup returns CDR1 SQVTM and CDR2 ANQGSEA. The CDR3 contains 13 residues. The CDR3 protein is CSVEGHASTEAFF. The CDR3 nucleotides read TGCAGCGTTGAAGGACATGCAAGCACTGAAGCCTTCTTT.

Regarding this clonotype: One junction end does not reproduce the germline sequence, and a read error may be involved. The V call is TRBV11-2, the J call TRBJ1-1; D is undetermined. The CDR3 has 12 residues. Germline assignment: CDR1 SGHAT and CDR2 FQNNGV. CDR3 in DNA: TGTGCCAGCAACTTGATGAACAATGAAGCTTTCTTT. Protein sequence: CASNLMNNEAFF.

Worth noting for this clonotype: Its ends do not fully match the called genes, so a read error is possible. This rearrangement joins TRBV4-1 to TRBJ1-1; D may be TRBD1 (6 bases). In germline, CDR1 is MGHRA, CDR2 YSYEKL. The CDR3 runs 13 residues. This CDR3 is CANSHVGQTEALF. As DNA, the CDR3 is TGCGCCAACAGCCACGTGGGACAAACCGAAGCTCTCTTT.

A note on this clonotype: The CDR3 does not end in the conserved phenylalanine or tryptophan, so this is likely a read error. The chain recombines TRBV5-6 with TRBJ2-1, with D possibly being TRBD1 (6 bases). The CDR3 extends over 16 amino acids. Per the germline V gene, CDR1 is SGHDT and CDR2 is YYEEEE. V lost 5 bases and J lost 0, with 15 bases in between. In DNA, the CDR3 is TGTGCCAGCAGTTCCGCTAGGGGGAGCTCCTACAATGAGCAGTTCGTC. It specifies CASSSARGSSYNEQFV.

Worth noting for this clonotype: One junction end disagrees with the germline gene, perhaps due to a read error. This chain connects TRBV11-3 to TRBJ2-7; D is ambiguous. The CDR3 is 12 amino acids. Germline CDR1 is SGHNT and CDR2 is YENEEA. The CDR3 DNA follows: TGTGTCAGCAGCTTAGTTTTATACGAGCGGTACTTC. It codes for CVSSLVLYERYF.

This clonotype was recorded many times. The genes are TRBV6-6 and TRBJ1-6, with 10 positions matching TRBD1. The CDR3 is 19 amino acids. Germline V gene data show CDR1 as MNHNY and CDR2 as SVGAGI (reference sequence). V shed 6 bases and J 0 bases; nucleotides not matched to a gene: 11. The CDR3 is CASRHSTGGPSSYNSPLHF. The CDR3 DNA follows: TGTGCCAGCAGACATTCGACAGGGGGCCCGAGCTCCTATAATTCACCCCTCCACTTT.

Notes on this clonotype: Since a much larger clone is just one base distant, this may be a read error. This chain joins TRBV28 and TRBJ2-6; a weak D match, TRBD1 (5 bases). Germline-derived CDR1 and CDR2 are MDHEN and SYDVKM. This CDR3 spans 16 amino acids. DNA for the CDR3: TGTGCCAGCAGCGTTCAGGGTCCGTCTGGGGTCAACGTCCTGACTTTC. It specifies CASSVQGPSGVNVLTF.

On this clonotype itself: Germline is not matched at one junction end, which may reflect a read error. The V gene is TRBV20-1, the J gene TRBJ2-7; no definite D call. Looked up from germline, CDR1 is DFQATT and CDR2 is SNEGSKA (reference sequence). This CDR3 has 12 residues. The CDR3 coding sequence is TGCAGTGCCGCAGACGGTTCCTTCGAGCCGTACTTC. This gives the protein CSAADGSFEPYF.

Concerning this clonotype: Because the CDR3 is missing its conserved closing phenylalanine or tryptophan, this is likely a read error. This chain uses TRBV4-1 with TRBJ2-5; D perhaps matches TRBD1 (7 bases). Germline V gene data show CDR1 as MGHRA and CDR2 as YSYEKL. This CDR3 is built from 17 residues. CDR3 residues: CACSLGGSRGVPETQYL. The CDR3 nucleotides read TGCGCCTGCAGCCTTGGAGGATCCAGGGGGGTGCCAGAGACCCAGTACCTC.

The gene calls are TRBV5-6 and TRBJ1-2, with D unclear. CDR1 is SGHDT, CDR2 YYEEEE, per germline. This CDR3 comprises 14 residues. The CDR3 spells CASCLTGANYGYTF. For the CDR3, the DNA is TGTGCTAGCTGCTTGACCGGAGCGAACTATGGCTACACCTTC.

The chain couples TRBV6-1 to TRBJ1-5; D gene uncertain. The germline V and J ends were trimmed by 8 bases and 1 base, with 12 bases remaining between them. The V gene's germline CDR1 is MNHNS and CDR2 SASEGT. This CDR3 is 14 amino acids long. The CDR3 loop is CASGVDGSNQPQHF. The CDR3 DNA reads as TGTGCCAGCGGTGTGGACGGGAGCAATCAGCCCCAGCATTTT.

With regard to this clonotype: An end of the junction does not agree with germline; a read error may underlie this. V is TRBV6-2 or TRBV6-3 and J is TRBJ2-1; TRBD2 matches at 8 bases. This CDR3 contains 15 residues. Germline V gene data show CDR1 as MNHEY and CDR2 as SVGEGT. The CDR3 loop reads CANNPGLGNTNEQFF. CDR3 bases: TGTGCCAACAATCCGGGACTAGGCAATACCAATGAGCAATTCTTC.

With regard to this clonotype: A read error may account for a junction end that differs from germline. The J gene is TRBJ2-6, the V gene TRBV14; the D call may be TRBD1 or TRBD2 (5 bases each). In germline, CDR1 is SGHDN, CDR2 FVKESK. The length of the CDR3 is 14 residues. CDR3 in amino acids: CASGRNCGANVLAF. CDR3 bases: TGTGCCAGCGGGAGAAACTGTGGGGCCAACGTCCTGGCTTTC.

Of note for this clonotype: Possible read error: a much larger clone is one base away. This CDR3 reads CTSSREGGATNTGELFF. The CDR3 DNA reads TGCACCAGCAGCCGAGAGGGGGGGGCTACGAACACCGGGGAGCTGTTTTTT. The rearrangement uses TRBV4-1 and TRBJ2-2; D is perhaps TRBD2 (7 bases). The CDR3 is made up of 17 amino acids. Germline loops: CDR1 MGHRA, CDR2 YSYEKL.

As to this clonotype: Without the conserved terminal phenylalanine or tryptophan, this CDR3 likely stems from a read error. This chain links TRBV12-5 with TRBJ2-2; D is possibly TRBD2 (6 bases). The CDR3 runs to 16 residues. The germline V gene encodes CDR1 LGHNT and CDR2 FRNRAP. CDR3 region: CASGPRDSRPTGELFI. The CDR3 coding sequence is TGCGCTAGTGGTCCACGGGACTCCCGTCCCACCGGGGAGCTGTTTATT.

The V call is TRBV19, the J call TRBJ2-5; D gene ambiguous. Germline CDR1 reads LNHDA; CDR2 reads SQIVND (reference sequence). The CDR3 loop spans 15 amino acids. The CDR3: CASCVGWGLRGTQYF. In DNA form, the CDR3 reads TGTGCTAGTTGTGTTGGTTGGGGTCTGCGTGGGACCCAGTACTTC.

The chain carries TRBV6-4 and TRBJ2-2; D is unclear. Germline-derived CDR1 and CDR2 are MRHNA and SNTAGT. This CDR3 comprises 14 residues. V was clipped by 3 bases and J by 5 bases, with 10 bases between them. The CDR3 loop reads CASSEAHGTGELFF. Written as DNA, the CDR3 is TGTGCCAGCAGTGAGGCTCACGGTACCGGGGAGCTGTTTTTT.

As concerns this clonotype: Sequence at one end of the junction differs from germline and may be a read error. V gene TRBV5-6 combines with J gene TRBJ2-7; D may be TRBD2 (6 bases). Germline CDR1 is SGHDT and CDR2 is YYEEEE. The CDR3 contains 15 residues. In DNA, the CDR3 is TGTGCCAGTAGCCTGGGGACTGGCGGGGTCTACGAGCACTACTTC. Its translation is CASSLGTGGVYEHYF.